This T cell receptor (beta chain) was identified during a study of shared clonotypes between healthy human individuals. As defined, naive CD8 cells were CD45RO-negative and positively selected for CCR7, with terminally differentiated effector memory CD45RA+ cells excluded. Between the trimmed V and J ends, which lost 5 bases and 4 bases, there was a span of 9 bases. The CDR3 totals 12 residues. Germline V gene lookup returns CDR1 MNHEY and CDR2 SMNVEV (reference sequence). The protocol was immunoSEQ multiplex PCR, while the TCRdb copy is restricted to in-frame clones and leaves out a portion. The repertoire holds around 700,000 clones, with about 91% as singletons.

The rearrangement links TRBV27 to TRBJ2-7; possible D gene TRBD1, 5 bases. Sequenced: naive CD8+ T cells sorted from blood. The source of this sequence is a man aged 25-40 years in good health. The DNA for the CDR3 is TGTGCCAGCAGTAGGGGCCCGTACGAGCAGTACTTC. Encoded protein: CASSRGPYEQYF.